This T cell receptor (beta chain) emerged from a study of multiple sclerosis patients with progressive multifocal leukoencephalopathy (dated by TCRdb to between 2017 and 2020). For context, the study as a whole: Peripheral T and B cells were examined in MS patients who developed PML (4 under natalizumab, 1 after alemtuzumab) and in treated patients who did not develop PML. A couple of patients on natalizumab who later developed PML were tracked over time from before therapy, through 6 and 12 months, up to PML onset. The study aimed to detect JC virus-specific or public T-cell expansions arising at the time of PML onset.

The label giving this sample's time point can be read as: time of PML onset. The treatment or condition label for this specimen denotes: on natalizumab therapy at sampling. Diagnosis of PML relied on clinical and MRI findings, with confirmation coming from detection of JC virus DNA in cerebrospinal fluid. In the natalizumab-treated patients, PML was found to develop after between 16 and 56 months of natalizumab therapy. Interferon beta had previously been received by all listed patients, and all PML patients were female. At the time of PML onset, T3 blood samples were collected. Isolation of peripheral blood mononuclear cells was performed by Ficoll-Hypaque density gradient centrifugation. The junction carries 5 bases between V and J, which are trimmed by 3 bases and 0 bases respectively. From the germline V gene (reference sequence), CDR1 is LNHDA and CDR2 is SQIVND. The CDR3 starts with the cysteine, ends with the phenylalanine, and has 13 residues. The DNA shown is the 39-base CDR3, in frame from base 1.

What the study reported, not specific to this receptor: Only peripheral blood was analyzed, although cerebrospinal fluid or brain lymphocytes might be more informative for natalizumab-associated PML. Although TRB clones above 0.5% frequency turned up only in PML patients, the clones expanded at PML onset were already present before and during natalizumab therapy. At the time PML developed, no common TRBV or TRBJ gene usage or preferential TRBV-TRBJ pairings were detected. Less diverse TRB repertoires in most PML patients were suggested by lower normalized Shannon entropy, whereas values near 1 were observed in the natalizumab-treated controls. Given the small, descriptive cohort, it remained unclear whether the study findings reflect JC virus infection or general immunocompromise.

The immunoSEQ two-step multiplex PCR at survey-level depth was used to amplify TRB CDR3 regions from genomic DNA. Synthetic inline TR CDR3 controls covering all V-J pairings were spiked into each PCR so that template counts could be estimated and amplification bias removed. Reads went through processing to reduce amplification and sequencing bias, and quantification was done against synthetic TR CDR3 analogs. The authors' pipeline ran thus. Raw data were processed in ImmunoSEQ Analyzer, removing out-of-frame sequences and CDR3s with stop codons, and genes were named by IMGT nomenclature. Normalized Shannon entropy, defined as 1 minus Pielou's evenness, served as the summary measure of repertoire diversity. TRB sequences were considered identical only when V gene, J gene and CDR3 were shared. Public PML clonotypes were CDR3s found in two or more PML-onset samples but not found earlier, in controls, or in public databases. Skylign with the observed count method was used to analyze CDR3 amino acid composition at each position. The source is immuneACCESS, and TCRdb retained only in-frame sequences with V and J called. Part of the clones is not carried over; for the studies checked, unresolved V genes explain less than half of this, and the remainder is unexplained. The V and J calls and the clone size are those of that table, but D and trimming were determined from the DNA. The sample includes 25,000 to 35,000 clones, with 80% to 90% observed a single time. The ten biggest clones cover approximately 5.2% of the sample.

On this clone itself: Its antigen remains undetermined. Per-base quality was not reported, and no clone a single base away is much larger than it.

Sequencing was performed on PBMCs, taken from a patient treated with natalizumab. The V gene is TRBV19 and the J gene is TRBJ1-1; the D gene is perhaps TRBD1, on 5 matching bases. The TCR comes from a woman between 40 and 50 years old with progressive multifocal leukoencephalopathy. The DNA sequence is as follows: TGTGCCAGTAGTATGGACATGAACACTGAAGCTTTCTTT. Its translation is CASSMDMNTEAFF.